A single sample gave rise to the 21 T cell receptor beta chains below, sequenced in a study of technical replicates of blood from a handful of donors. This table comes from immunoSEQ multiplex PCR, and its TCRdb copy is limited to in-frame clones, with some not included. The table shows about 67,000 clones, with 95% to 98% occurring only once. Source material: T cells isolated from PBMCs. These receptor sequences come from a human donor in good health.

The chain recombines TRBV27 with TRBJ2-7; tentative D call: TRBD1 (5 bases). CDR1 and CDR2 (germline): MNHEY, SMNVEV (reference sequence). The CDR3 loop spans 16 amino acids. V lost 7 bases and J 2 bases, leaving 21 bases between the germline ends. This CDR3 reads CASTQSWGENTYEQYF. CDR3 bases: TGTGCCAGCACCCAATCCTGGGGCGAGAATACCTACGAGCAGTACTTC.

This clone was seen only a few times. The chain couples TRBV5-6 to TRBJ2-1; 11 bases match TRBD2. V was pared by 2 bases and J by 13 bases, with 14 bases of the junction left unmatched. The CDR3 extends over 16 amino acids. Germline V CDR1 and CDR2: SGHDT, YYEEEE. CDR3 bases: TGTGCCAGCAGCTTAACCCGACTAGCGGGATACGCCGCACAGTTCTTC. The encoded protein is CASSLTRLAGYAAQFF.

The gene calls are TRBV6-5 and TRBJ2-5, with TRBD1 identical over 10 bases. Germline assignment: CDR1 MNHEY and CDR2 SVGAGI. There are 15 residues in the CDR3. J gave up 4 bases and V 6 bases, and 8 bases lay outside the gene matches. The chain's CDR3 is CASSNDRGRGETQYF. The CDR3 DNA reads as TGTGCCAGCAGCAATGACAGGGGGCGCGGAGAGACCCAGTACTTC.

V gene TRBV27 combines with J gene TRBJ2-1, with TRBD2 matching over 11 bases. This CDR3 spans 15 amino acids. Trimming removed 4 bases from V and 9 bases from J; junction bases left unmatched: 8. CDR1 MNHEY and CDR2 SMNVEV come from the germline V gene (reference sequence). CDR3 sequence: CASSYTSGSVGEQFF. CDR3 DNA: TGTGCCAGCAGTTACACTAGCGGGAGTGTGGGTGAGCAGTTCTTC.

This clone was recorded only once. J is TRBJ2-1 and V is TRBV6-6; D may be TRBD2 (5 bases). Germline V CDR1 and CDR2: MNHNY, SVGAGI (reference sequence). Trimming removed 2 bases from V and 7 bases from J, with 18 bases in between. The CDR3 runs 16 residues. The CDR3 protein is CASSYRRADLGNEQFF. The DNA of the CDR3 is TGTGCCAGCAGTTACCGAAGAGCGGACCTAGGGAATGAGCAGTTCTTC.

This CDR3 reads CASSPFQGYTEAFF. The DNA of the CDR3 is TGTGCCAGCAGCCCGTTCCAGGGTTACACTGAAGCTTTCTTT. This chain joins TRBV7-8 and TRBJ1-1, with D possibly being TRBD1 (5 bases). CDR1 is SGHVS and CDR2 is FQNEAQ in the germline V gene. V was clipped by 5 bases and J by 3 bases, with 13 bases between them. The CDR3 runs to 14 residues. The full variable domain, in which reference TRBV7-8 and TRBJ1-1 provide the parts outside the CDR3, is GAGVSQSPRYKVAKRGQDVALRCDPISGHVSLFWYQQALGQGPEFLTYFQNEAQLDKSGLPSDRFFAERPEGSVSTLKIQRTQQEDSAVYLCASSPFQGYTEAFFGQGTRLTVV.

The rearrangement joins TRBV6-5 to TRBJ2-7, with TRBD1 identical over 7 bases. From germline, CDR1 is MNHEY and CDR2 SVGAGI. J lost 5 bases, V lost 5 bases, and 6 bases had no gene match. The CDR3 loop spans 13 amino acids. CDR3 sequence reads: CASSAGGYHEQYF. CDR3 nucleotide sequence: TGTGCCAGCAGTGCAGGGGGTTACCACGAGCAGTACTTC.

This chain joins TRBV7-3 and TRBJ2-2; TRBD2 matches 10 bases. This CDR3 is 16 amino acids long. Trimming took 5 bases from V and 5 from J; bases not matched to a gene: 8. Germline CDR1 SGHTA, CDR2 FQGTGA. The chain's CDR3 is CASSAHLAGDTGELFF. The CDR3 DNA reads as TGTGCCAGCAGCGCCCACCTAGCGGGAGATACCGGGGAGCTGTTTTTT.

The J gene is TRBJ1-1, the V gene TRBV19; the D gene is possibly TRBD1 (6 bases). The CDR3 extends over 12 amino acids. Trimming removed 7 bases from V and 5 bases from J, with 11 bases in between. Germline loops: CDR1 LNHDA, CDR2 SQIVND (reference sequence). DNA for the CDR3: TGTGCCAGTACCACAGGGCGTACTGAAGCTTTCTTT. Translated: CASTTGRTEAFF.

V and J are TRBV29-1 and TRBJ1-2; D gene unclear. This CDR3 comprises 13 residues. Germline V CDR1 and CDR2: SQVTM, ANQGSEA. Between the trimmed V and J ends, which lost 4 bases and 8 bases, there was a span of 17 bases. CDR3 residues: CSVGGAEGGGYTF. Here the CDR3 DNA reads TGCAGCGTTGGGGGAGCCGAGGGTGGAGGCTACACCTTC.

The rearrangement joins TRBV4-3 to TRBJ2-7; TRBD1 agrees at 9 bases. From germline, CDR1 is LGHNA and CDR2 YSLEER. V lost 5 bases to trimming and J lost 4 bases; unmatched junction nucleotides: 9. The CDR3 has 15 residues. CDR3 coding DNA: TGCGCCAGCAGCAGAAGAACAGGGGGCGAATACGAGCAGTACTTC. It encodes CASSRRTGGEYEQYF.

The chain carries TRBV5-1 and TRBJ2-7; 10 nucleotides match TRBD1. Per the germline V gene, CDR1 is SGHRS and CDR2 is YFSETQ. J lost 2 bases, V lost 1 base, and 3 bases had no gene match. This CDR3 is 15 amino acids long. The CDR3, as DNA: TGCGCCAGCAGCTTGTACGGGACAGGGGCCTACGAGCAGTACTTC. Protein product: CASSLYGTGAYEQYF.

The CDR3 sequence: CASSPGYRFSSYEQYF. The CDR3 nucleotides read TGTGCCAGCAGCCCTGGGTACAGGTTCAGCTCCTACGAGCAGTACTTC. This chain links TRBV13 with TRBJ2-7; D might be TRBD1 (5 bases). The CDR3 has 16 amino acids. CDR1 and CDR2 (germline): PRHDT, FYEKMQ (reference sequence). The V and J ends lost 5 bases and 0 bases respectively, with 17 bases between them.

This clone was recorded only once. The genes are TRBV11-2 and TRBJ2-7; TRBD1 is a possible D gene (5 bases). Germline-derived CDR1 and CDR2 are SGHAT and FQNNGV. The CDR3 consists of 12 residues. V lost 8 bases and J lost 5, with 13 bases in between. In DNA form, the CDR3 reads TGTGCCAGCGGCTACATAGGGGACGAGCAGTACTTC. Translating it yields CASGYIGDEQYF.

The chain carries TRBV5-1 and TRBJ2-1, with D perhaps matching TRBD2 (6 bases). Germline values: CDR1 SGHRS, CDR2 YFSETQ. The ends were cut back, 0 bases at V and 0 bases at J, with 13 bases in the middle. This CDR3 contains 17 residues. In DNA form, the CDR3 reads TGCGCCAGCAGCTTGGAGGGCGGGACGAGCTCCTACAATGAGCAGTTCTTC. Amino acid sequence: CASSLEGGTSSYNEQFF.

The gene calls are TRBV5-6 and TRBJ2-5; 9 nucleotides line up with TRBD1. In germline, CDR1 is SGHDT, CDR2 YYEEEE. This CDR3 spans 14 amino acids. Losses at the gene ends were 2 bases for V and 5 bases for J; bases not matched to a gene: 4. CDR3 amino acids: CASSFNRGRETQYF. The CDR3 nucleotides read TGTGCCAGCAGCTTTAACAGGGGGCGCGAGACCCAGTACTTC.

This chain connects TRBV5-1 to TRBJ2-1; 12 nucleotides agree with TRBD2. Germline trimming cut 3 bases from V and 4 bases from J; bases unmatched to any gene: 8. The CDR3 contains 17 residues. The germline CDR1 and CDR2 sequences are SGHRS and YFSETQ. The DNA of the CDR3 is TGCGCCAGCAGCTCCGTGTGGACTAGCGGGAATTACAATGAGCAGTTCTTC. It specifies CASSSVWTSGNYNEQFF.

This chain connects TRBV6-5 to TRBJ2-7; the D gene is possibly TRBD2 (5 bases). The CDR3 runs to 13 residues. From germline, CDR1 is MNHEY and CDR2 SVGAGI. Trimming removed 8 bases at V and 2 bases at J, with 13 bases between. This CDR3 reads CASGSGSTYEQYF. CDR3 DNA sequence: TGTGCCAGCGGAAGCGGCTCCACCTACGAGCAGTACTTC.

The chain carries TRBV5-6 and TRBJ2-5, with 10 positions matching TRBD2. CDR3 length: 14 residues. Unmatched junction bases numbered 0, after V lost 0 bases and J lost 4 bases. In germline, CDR1 is SGHDT, CDR2 YYEEEE. The DNA for the CDR3 is TGTGCCAGCAGCTTGGGACTAGCGGGAGAGACCCAGTACTTC. This translates into CASSLGLAGETQYF.

V is TRBV6-1 and J is TRBJ1-4, with D possibly matching TRBD1 (6 bases). V lost 8 bases, J lost 8 bases, and 15 bases lay in between. This CDR3 region has 13 residues. The germline V gene encodes CDR1 MNHNS and CDR2 SASEGT. The DNA for the CDR3 is TGTGCCAGCCGAACAGGGATTGAAGAAAAACTGTTTTTT. Translating gives CASRTGIEEKLFF.

This chain joins TRBV7-8 and TRBJ2-3; 10 bases fit TRBD2. The CDR3 runs 15 residues. V gave up 5 bases and J gave up 6 bases; unmatched junction bases: 8. Germline assignment: CDR1 SGHVS and CDR2 FQNEAQ. The CDR3 loop is CASSHLAGEGDTQYF. CDR3 DNA sequence: TGTGCCAGCAGCCACCTAGCGGGAGAGGGGGATACGCAGTATTTT.